This entry concerns a single T cell receptor (beta chain). The antigen is unknown. The PCR ran on 60 Vbeta and 13 Jbeta primers. Profiling relied on immunoSEQ multiplex PCR, and the TCRdb table lists in-frame clones only, not all of them. The table shows around 150,000 clones, with 80% occurring only once. The data belong to a study of cytomegalovirus exposure and HLA in healthy donors. Overall study results and limits: Most TCR beta V segments were productive about 87% or about 30% of the time in an earlier analysis. What TCR beta sequences reportedly achieved was accurate prediction of HLA-A and HLA-B alleles in most subjects. Sequencing likely caused a cluster of highly shared sequence variants.

Trimming removed 1 base at V and 0 bases at J, with 9 bases between. CDR3 size: 15 residues. Germline V gives CDR1 SEHNR, CDR2 FQNEAQ (reference sequence). The specimen was PBMCs. This clonotype was sampled from a man aged 25 to 45 in good health and CMV-seronegative. The V gene is TRBV7-9, the J gene TRBJ1-1, with D unclear. The CDR3 is CASSLGRIMNTEAFF. CDR3 DNA: TGTGCCAGCAGCTTAGGTAGAATTATGAACACTGAAGCTTTCTTT.